Sequencing of this T cell receptor beta chain was carried out in a study of a mutant IDH1 vaccine in newly diagnosed glioma. Study-level information: An approximately 62% male, approximately 40% female split and a mean age of around 37 years characterized treated patients. Patients had received radiotherapy, temozolomide, or both previously, most receiving both.

The sample's time point: baseline, week 1 (first vaccination visit). This sample's treatment: pre-vaccination baseline after standard-of-care therapy. Comments on this clone: Its antigen is still unknown.

Between the trimmed V and J ends, which lost 1 base and 4 bases, there was a span of 14 bases. Germline CDR1 LGHNA, CDR2 YSLEER. The CDR3 covers 15 residues. Broader study findings: Vaccination induced immune responses in roughly 93% of patients.

Produced via immunoSEQ multiplex PCR; TCRdb's table is partial and in-frame only. The data show some 50,000 clones, with just over 85% seen just once and around 2.5% held by the top ten. The specimen comprised PBMCs, sampled from a glioma patient treated with radiotherapy, temozolomide or both. This TCR derives from a middle-aged man with glioma. The chain uses TRBV4-3 and TRBJ2-7; a possible D gene is TRBD2 (6 bases). The CDR3 loop is CASSQVYGAGYEQYF. Written as DNA, the CDR3 is TGCGCCAGCAGCCAAGTTTATGGGGCGGGATACGAGCAGTACTTC.